This T cell receptor beta chain was captured in a study of tumor and adjacent non-tumor tissue in lung cancer. Study findings and constraints: Tumor repertoires had a smaller top 100 clone share than normal lung.

In the case of this clonotype: The target antigen is unknown. Mismatch with germline at one junction end may stem from a read error.

This CDR3 region has 16 residues. The germline V gene has CDR1 MNHEY and CDR2 SVGAGI. RNA was extracted from bulk tissue without any cell sorting. Three rounds of nested PCR, following a modified ARM-PCR protocol, produced the TCRbeta library. TCRdb processed the multiplex PCR reads anew with MiXCR; each CDR3 protein has one entry. The data contain about 110,000 distinct CDR3 sequences, roughly 84% of them seen just once; the ten biggest clones take up roughly 20%. This clonotype was sampled from a man between 65 and 85 years old with non-small cell lung cancer. The sample was lung tumor tissue. The rearrangement uses TRBV6-5 and TRBJ1-5; tentatively, D is TRBD1 (5 bases). The CDR3 reads CASSRLGGGLDHPQLF. CDR3 sequence (DNA): TGTGCCAGCAGCCGACTGGGCGGGGGTCTCGATCACCCCCAGCTTTTT.